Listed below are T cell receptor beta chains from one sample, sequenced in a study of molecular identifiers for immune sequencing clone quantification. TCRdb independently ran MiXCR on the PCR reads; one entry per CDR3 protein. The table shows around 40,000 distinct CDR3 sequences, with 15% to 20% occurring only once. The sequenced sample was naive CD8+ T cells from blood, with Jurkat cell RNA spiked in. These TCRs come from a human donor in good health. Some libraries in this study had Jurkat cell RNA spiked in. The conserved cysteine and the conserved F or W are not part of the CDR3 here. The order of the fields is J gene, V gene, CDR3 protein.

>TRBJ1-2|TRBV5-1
ASSLGQGGYT
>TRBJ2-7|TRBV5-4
ASSLGVGRGTYEQY
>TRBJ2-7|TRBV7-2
ASSPYRSSYEQY
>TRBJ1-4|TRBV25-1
ASSDHQGNDGKLF
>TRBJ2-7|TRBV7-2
ASSLGLALTYEQY
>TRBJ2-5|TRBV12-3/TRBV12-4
ASSTSSGGLQETQY
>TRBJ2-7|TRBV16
ASSRGQSYEQY
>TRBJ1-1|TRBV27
ASRLGGYTEAF
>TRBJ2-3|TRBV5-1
ASSLGQGWITDTQY
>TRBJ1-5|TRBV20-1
SARDLDTHSNQPQH
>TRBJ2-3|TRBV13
ASSLFRGGTDTQY
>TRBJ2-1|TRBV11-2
ASSLALGTSGGDEQF
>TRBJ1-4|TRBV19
ASAGAELF
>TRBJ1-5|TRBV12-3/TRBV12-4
ASSWGQGHQPQH
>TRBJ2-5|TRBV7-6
ASSPGLAGETETQY
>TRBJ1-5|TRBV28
ASSLWEGDQPQH
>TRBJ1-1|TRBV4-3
ASSQDTQTTLNTEAF
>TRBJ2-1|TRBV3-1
ASSQDSTSGSFNNEQF
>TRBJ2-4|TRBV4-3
ASSQVRLGGGSVSKNIQY
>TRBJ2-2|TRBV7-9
ASSSSLSNTGELF
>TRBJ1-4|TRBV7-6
ASSLSQGVNEKLF
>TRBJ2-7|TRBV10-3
AISESVTGGSPYEQY
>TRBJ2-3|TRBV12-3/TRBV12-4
ASSFWVESSTDTQY
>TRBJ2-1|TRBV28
ASSFHGNNEQF
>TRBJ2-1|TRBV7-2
ASSLRTSEYNEQF
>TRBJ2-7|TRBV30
AWSASRTYEQY
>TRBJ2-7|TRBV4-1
ASSALPSSYEQY
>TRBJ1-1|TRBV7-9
ANSSATGRNTEAF
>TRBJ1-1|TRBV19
ASSKGSYTEAF
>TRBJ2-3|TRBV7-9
ASSLAWTSGSTDTQY
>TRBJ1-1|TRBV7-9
ASSLAPGQVNSEAF
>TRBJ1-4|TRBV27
ASSHSGGFNEKLF
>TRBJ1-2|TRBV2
ASSVSTGVTNYGYT
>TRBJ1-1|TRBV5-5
ASSPLSEQGNPEAF
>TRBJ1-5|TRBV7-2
ASSLDRGRDQPQH
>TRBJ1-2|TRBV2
ASSKALDVYGYT
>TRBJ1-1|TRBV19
ASSMGPMGTEAF
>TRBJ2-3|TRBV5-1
ASSGRLAGGITSTDTQY
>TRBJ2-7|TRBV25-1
ASSDLAGAFSEQY
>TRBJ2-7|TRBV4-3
ASSQGVTYEQY
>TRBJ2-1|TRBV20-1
SVHSGLAVNEQF
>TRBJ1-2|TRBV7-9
ASSPVTEGPWGPGYT
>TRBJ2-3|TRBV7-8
ASSLVGGSDTQY
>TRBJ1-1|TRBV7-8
ASSSGGTGLNTEAF
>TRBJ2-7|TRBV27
ASSLTGAYYEQY
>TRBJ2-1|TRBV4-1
ASSPGTRSYNEQF
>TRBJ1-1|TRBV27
ASSFGFPNTEAF
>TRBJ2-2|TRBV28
ASTPGRTGTGELF
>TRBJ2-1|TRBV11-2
ASSPYLSSYNEQF